Below, 19 T cell receptor beta chains from the same sample are listed, as sequenced in a study of blood T cell repertoires in COVID-19. Some clones are missing from TCRdb's copy, which holds only in-frame ones; the method was immunoSEQ multiplex PCR. The sample has roughly 150,000 clones, around 89% seen once; the top ten hold over 2%. The sequenced material came from peripheral blood. These receptors all stem from a man aged 45-65 years who had recovered from COVID-19.

This clone was picked up a small number of times. The V call is TRBV2, the J call TRBJ2-1, with TRBD1 as a possible D gene (5 bases). Germline V gene lookup returns CDR1 SNHLY and CDR2 FYNNEI. The CDR3 consists of 12 residues. V gave up 9 bases and J gave up 9 bases, with 15 bases separating them. CDR3 sequence: CASRTWGTEQFF. CDR3 DNA: TGTGCCAGTCGTACGTGGGGCACTGAGCAGTTCTTC.

The CDR3 spells CASSPRLRSNYGYTF. CDR3 nucleotide sequence: TGTGCCAGCAGTCCGAGGCTAAGATCCAACTATGGCTACACCTTC. The V call is TRBV27, the J call TRBJ1-2, with D hard to call. In germline, CDR1 is MNHEY, CDR2 SMNVEV (reference sequence). The CDR3 spans 15 residues. Trimming stripped 5 bases from V and 2 bases from J, with 15 bases between.

The gene calls are TRBV21-1 and TRBJ1-2; the listed D gene, TRBD1, was not tested against the DNA. TRBV21-1 is deemed a pseudogene. The length of the CDR3 is 14 residues. The CDR3 spells CASSRHGTGRGYTF. The CDR3 DNA reads TGTGCCAGCAGCCGCCACGGGACAGGGCGAGGCTACACCTTC.

This chain uses TRBV28 with TRBJ2-7; 8 bases match TRBD1. CDR1 is MDHEN and CDR2 is SYDVKM in the germline V gene. The CDR3 loop spans 16 amino acids. Unmatched junction bases numbered 14, after V lost 6 bases and J lost 4 bases. The CDR3 is CASSGDRGPNFYEQYF. As DNA, the CDR3 is TGTGCCAGCAGCGGAGACAGGGGCCCTAACTTTTACGAGCAGTACTTC. Full variable domain (outside the CDR3, taken from reference TRBV28 and TRBJ2-7): DVKVTQSSRYLVKRTGEKVFLECVQDMDHENMFWYRQDPGLGLRLIYFSYDVKMKEKGDIPEGYSVSREKKERFSLILESASTNQTSMYLCASSGDRGPNFYEQYFGPGTRLTVT.

This clone is a singleton in its sample. This rearrangement joins TRBV11-2 to TRBJ2-7, with 7 positions matching TRBD1. CDR3 length: 16 amino acids. Germline CDR1 and CDR2: SGHAT and FQNNGV. The V segment lost 7 bases and the J segment 0 bases; nucleotides outside the gene matches: 12. The CDR3 sequence: CASTRGGAGGSYEQYF. The DNA of the CDR3 is TGTGCCAGCACCCGAGGAGGCGCAGGGGGCTCCTACGAGCAGTACTTC. The whole variable domain, remainder taken from reference TRBV11-2 and TRBJ2-7, is EAGVAQSPRYKIIEKRQSVAFWCNPISGHATLYWYQQILGQGPKLLIQFQNNGVVDDSQLPKDRFSAERLKGVDSTLKIQPAKLEDSAVYLCASTRGGAGGSYEQYFGPGTRLTVT.

The chain recombines TRBV5-4 with TRBJ2-5; TRBD1 aligns across 10 bases. The ends lost 0 bases at V and 4 bases at J; junction bases unmatched: 6. From germline, CDR1 is SGHNT and CDR2 YYREEE (reference sequence). This CDR3 comprises 16 residues. CDR3 residues: CASSLGGQGRRETQYF. The CDR3 DNA reads TGTGCCAGCAGCTTGGGGGGACAGGGGAGAAGAGAGACCCAGTACTTC.

This clone turned up a few times. The rearrangement joins TRBV2 to TRBJ2-1; 12 bases align to TRBD2. V dropped 5 bases and J dropped 0; count of bases not matched to a gene: 2. Germline V CDR1 and CDR2: SNHLY, FYNNEI. The CDR3 runs to 16 residues. The CDR3 protein is CASSRTSGVSYNEQFF. CDR3 sequence (DNA): TGTGCCAGCAGTCGGACTAGCGGGGTCTCCTACAATGAGCAGTTCTTC.

The J gene is TRBJ1-5, the V gene TRBV20-1; possible D gene TRBD1, 6 bases. The CDR3 loop spans 15 amino acids. Germline V gene lookup returns CDR1 DFQATT and CDR2 SNEGSKA (reference sequence). V lost 3 bases, J lost 5 bases, and 17 bases lay in between. The DNA of the CDR3 is TGCAGTGCTAGTCGGGGGGCCACGAGGGATCAGCCCCAGCATTTT. Protein sequence: CSASRGATRDQPQHF.

The CDR3 bases are TGTGCCAGCAGCCCGGGACAGGGGCCTTACGAGCAGTACTTC. Its protein is CASSPGQGPYEQYF. This rearrangement joins TRBV27 to TRBJ2-7; TRBD1 matches 10 bases. The ends lost 6 bases at V and 4 bases at J; junction bases unmatched: 6. The CDR3 is 14 amino acids. Germline V gives CDR1 MNHEY, CDR2 SMNVEV (reference sequence).

This chain connects TRBV6-2 or TRBV6-3 to TRBJ1-4; the D is unclear. V dropped 6 bases and J dropped 5 bases, with 16 bases sitting between them. CDR3 length: 15 residues. CDR1 and CDR2 (germline): MNHEY, SVGEGT. The CDR3 sequence: CASSRLQKENEKLFF. The DNA of the CDR3 is TGTGCCAGCAGCCGCTTGCAGAAAGAAAATGAAAAACTGTTTTTT.

This clone was counted once. The chain employs TRBV2 and TRBJ1-2, with 10 bases identical to TRBD1. Germline-derived CDR1 and CDR2 are SNHLY and FYNNEI. Trimming at V came to 4 bases and at J to 8 bases, leaving 7 bases not matched to a gene. This CDR3 comprises 14 residues. The CDR3: CASSGGTGDTGYTF. The CDR3 DNA follows: TGTGCCAGCAGTGGTGGGACAGGGGATACGGGCTACACCTTC.

Written as DNA, the CDR3 is TGTGCCAGCAGTGGTGGGGGACAGACGTCGTCTAGCACAGATACGCAGTATTTT. Translating it yields CASSGGGQTSSSTDTQYF. The chain carries TRBV6-1 and TRBJ2-3; 7 nucleotides match TRBD1. CDR3 length: 18 residues. V lost 4 bases, J lost 0 bases, and 13 bases stayed unmatched. Germline V gives CDR1 MNHNS, CDR2 SASEGT.

The chain couples TRBV2 to TRBJ2-7; 9 bases are shared with TRBD2. With 3 bases clipped from V and 5 bases from J, the junction kept 8 bases outside the gene matches. CDR1 and CDR2 from the germline V gene are SNHLY and FYNNEI. The CDR3 has 15 residues. Here the CDR3 DNA reads TGTGCCAGCAGTGAGGCCGGGACTAGCATCCACGAGCAGTACTTC. Translated: CASSEAGTSIHEQYF.

The chain uses TRBV6-5 and TRBJ2-7; D is perhaps TRBD2 (5 bases). The CDR3 sequence is 13 residues long. V was cut by 6 bases and J by 2 bases, with 11 bases left in between. The germline V gene encodes CDR1 MNHEY and CDR2 SVGAGI. In DNA form, the CDR3 reads TGTGCCAGCAGCGAGGGTCTTACCTACGAGCAGTACTTC. It is translated as CASSEGLTYEQYF.

The chain employs TRBV4-1 and TRBJ1-2, with 8 nucleotides matching TRBD1. The V segment lost 0 bases and the J segment 5 bases; nucleotides outside the gene matches: 5. This CDR3 is built from 15 residues. Germline values: CDR1 MGHRA, CDR2 YSYEKL. This CDR3 is CASSQDTGGGYGYTF. The DNA of the CDR3 is TGCGCCAGCAGCCAAGATACAGGGGGAGGGTATGGCTACACCTTC.

The chain combines TRBV19 with TRBJ2-1; 13 positions agree with TRBD2. The CDR3 sequence is 16 residues long. Germline CDR1 LNHDA, CDR2 SQIVND (reference sequence). Trimming cost V 8 bases and J 6 bases; bases outside gene matches: 10. The CDR3 region is CASGGTSGKLRNEQFF. The DNA of the CDR3 is TGTGCCAGTGGCGGGACTAGCGGGAAATTACGCAATGAGCAGTTCTTC.

The chain carries TRBV5-4 and TRBJ1-2; D gene unclear. The CDR3 runs to 14 residues. In germline, CDR1 is SGHNT, CDR2 YYREEE (reference sequence). The V end lost 0 bases, the J end lost 0 bases, and 6 bases lay between the germline ends. The CDR3 protein is CASSLVGTNYGYTF. CDR3 DNA sequence: TGTGCCAGCAGCTTGGTCGGGACTAACTATGGCTACACCTTC.

This sequence joins TRBV7-3 and TRBJ2-5; D might be TRBD1 (6 bases). This CDR3 contains 13 residues. The V end lost 1 base, the J end lost 5 bases, and 8 bases lay between the germline ends. Looked up from germline, CDR1 is SGHTA and CDR2 is FQGTGA. CDR3 in DNA: TGTGCCAGCAGCTTAATGAGGGGGGAGACCCAGTACTTC. It translates to CASSLMRGETQYF.

The chain has TRBV6-5 and TRBJ1-1, with TRBD1 matching over 10 bases. V shed 5 bases, J shed 6 bases, and the junction held 6 bases outside the gene matches. Germline V lookup: CDR1 MNHEY, CDR2 SVGAGI. The CDR3 totals 14 residues. In DNA, the CDR3 is TGTGCCAGCAGTCTTGCTGGACAGGGGGCTGAAGCTTTCTTT. It yields the protein CASSLAGQGAEAFF.